Listed below are T cell receptor delta chains from one sample, sequenced in a study of Vδ1+ human thymocytes. TCRdb re-called clones from the multiplex PCR reads via CATT. The sample includes about 20,000 delta-chain clones, over 7% seen only once; the top ten take 0.98%. Sequenced sample: Vdelta1+ gamma-delta thymocytes from the thymus. The receptors were sampled from a child less than two years old who had congenital heart surgery. CDR3s include the opening cysteine and the closing phenylalanine or tryptophan. D genes are given only for firm matches. Rows give clone size only sometimes, using once, few, many, or a class for an expanded clone.

clone size: -; D gene: -; J gene: TRDJ1; V gene: TRDV1; CDR3 DNA: TGTGCTCTTGGGACCCTGGCCTTCCTACGGTCTACTGGGGGGATCTACACCGATAAACTCATCTTT; CDR3 protein: CALGTLAFLRSTGGIYTDKLIF
clone size: -; D gene: TRDD3; J gene: TRDJ1; V gene: TRDV1; CDR3 DNA: TGTGCTCTTGGGACATGGACTCCCTACTGGGGGACCCTCACCGATAAACTCATCTTT; CDR3 protein: CALGTWTPYWGTLTDKLIF
clone size: medium-sized; D gene: -; J gene: TRDJ2; V gene: TRDV2; CDR3 DNA: TGTGCCTGTGACGTAAACGTACTGGGACTCTTGACAGCACAACTCTTCTTT; CDR3 protein: CACDVNVLGLLTAQLFF
clone size: few; D gene: -; J gene: TRDJ1; V gene: TRDV1; CDR3 DNA: TGTGCTCTTGGTGCCCCCCACACCGATCTGAGCGTGGGGGCTCCCCGGGACACCGATAAACTCATCTTT; CDR3 protein: CALGAPHTDLSVGAPRDTDKLIF
clone size: -; D gene: TRDD3; J gene: TRDJ1; V gene: TRDV1; CDR3 DNA: TGTGCTCTTGGGGAACTCTTGTACTGGGGGATACGAGGAGCCGATAAACTCATCTTT; CDR3 protein: CALGELLYWGIRGADKLIF
clone size: few; D gene: -; J gene: TRDJ1; V gene: TRDV1; CDR3 DNA: TGTGCTCTTGGGGAACTAGGGCGCGATGGGGAGGCCCGAGACACCGATAAACTCATCTTT; CDR3 protein: CALGELGRDGEARDTDKLIF
clone size: -; D gene: TRDD3; J gene: TRDJ1; V gene: TRDV1; CDR3 DNA: TGTGCTCTTGGGGCCACTCTTTCCTTCCCCCGTACTGGGGGTTCTCCGTACACCGATAAACTCATCTTT; CDR3 protein: CALGATLSFPRTGGSPYTDKLIF
clone size: -; D gene: TRDD3; J gene: TRDJ1; V gene: TRDV1; CDR3 DNA: TGTGCTCTTGGGGAAACGTCCGCAAACTGGGGGATATCCGATAAACTCATCTTT; CDR3 protein: CALGETSANWGISDKLIF
clone size: few; D gene: TRDD2; J gene: TRDJ1; V gene: TRDV1; CDR3 DNA: TGTGCTCTTGGGGGCGGCCTTCCTAGTCGACCGATTAAACGCAACACCGATAAACTCATCTTT; CDR3 protein: CALGGGLPSRPIKRNTDKLIF
clone size: few; D gene: TRDD3; J gene: TRDJ1; V gene: TRDV1; CDR3 DNA: TGTGCTCTTGGGGGTTGCTCTGCTCTGGGGGATAAGGGGGACACCGATAAACTCATCTTT; CDR3 protein: CALGGCSALGDKGDTDKLIF
clone size: few; D gene: TRDD3; J gene: TRDJ1; V gene: TRDV1; CDR3 DNA: TGTGCTCTTGGGGAACTAGGGCCGAAGGGGGTAAGCCTTCCTAGGGGGATACGCGTAAAGTACACCGATAAACTCATCTTT; CDR3 protein: CALGELGPKGVSLPRGIRVKYTDKLIF
clone size: -; D gene: TRDD3; J gene: TRDJ1; V gene: TRDV1; CDR3 DNA: TGTGCTCTTGGGGAAAAAAAGGAAGGGGCCTATCACTGGGGCCCGACCGATAAACCTATCTTT; CDR3 protein: CALGEKKEGAYHWGPTDKPIF
clone size: -; D gene: -; J gene: TRDJ1; V gene: TRDV1; CDR3 DNA: TGTGCTCTTGGGGACCCTCCTAAACTTCCCACCACCACGGGGTGGGGCCGCGATAAACTCATCTTT; CDR3 protein: CALGDPPKLPTTTGWGRDKLIF
clone size: -; D gene: TRDD3; J gene: TRDJ1; V gene: TRDV1; CDR3 DNA: TGTGCTCTTGGGGAAACCAACACGGTACTGGGGGCCTACACCGATAAACTCATCTTT; CDR3 protein: CALGETNTVLGAYTDKLIF
clone size: -; D gene: -; J gene: TRDJ1; V gene: TRDV1; CDR3 DNA: TGTGCTCTTGGGGACCGGGGGTACACCGATAAACTCATCTTT; CDR3 protein: CALGDRGYTDKLIF
clone size: -; D gene: TRDD3; J gene: TRDJ1; V gene: TRDV1; CDR3 DNA: TGTGCTCTTGGGGAACTGGGGGATAACTGGGGTAAACTCATCTTT; CDR3 protein: CALGELGDNWGKLIF
clone size: -; D gene: -; J gene: TRDJ1; V gene: TRDV1; CDR3 DNA: TGTGCTCTTGGGGAACTTGGTTCCACCCTCGATAAACTCATCTTT; CDR3 protein: CALGELGSTLDKLIF
clone size: few; D gene: TRDD3; J gene: TRDJ1; V gene: TRDV1; CDR3 DNA: TGTGCTCTTGTCCTATGGGGCGGGGATAGTTCACTCATCTTT; CDR3 protein: CALVLWGGDSSLIF
clone size: few; D gene: TRDD2; J gene: TRDJ1; V gene: TRDV1; CDR3 DNA: TGTGCTCTTGGGGAACCCCCTTCCTACCGTCCCGCTACTGAGAGATACGGGTACACCGATAAACTCATCTTT; CDR3 protein: CALGEPPSYRPATERYGYTDKLIF
clone size: -; D gene: TRDD3; J gene: TRDJ1; V gene: TRDV1; CDR3 DNA: TGTGCTCTTGGGGAACAATCTTCCTGGGGGATACCCCGTCACACCGATAAACTCATCTTT; CDR3 protein: CALGEQSSWGIPRHTDKLIF
clone size: -; D gene: TRDD3; J gene: TRDJ2; V gene: TRDV1; CDR3 DNA: TGTGCTCTTGGGGAACTAGAGTCTGGGGGAAATAAGACAGCACAACTCTTCTTT; CDR3 protein: CALGELESGGNKTAQLFF
clone size: few; D gene: TRDD3; J gene: TRDJ1; V gene: TRDV1; CDR3 DNA: TGTGCTCTTGGGGAACGGGCCAGCTCCCTAGTACTGGGGGACCCCGACACCGATAAACTCATCTTT; CDR3 protein: CALGERASSLVLGDPDTDKLIF
clone size: few; D gene: TRDD3; J gene: TRDJ2; V gene: TRDV1; CDR3 DNA: TGTGCTCTCATGGGGCCTTCCCCGTTACTGGGGGATCGGAGAGCGGCTTTGACAGCACAACTCTTCTTT; CDR3 protein: CALMGPSPLLGDRRAALTAQLFF
clone size: few; D gene: TRDD3; J gene: TRDJ1; V gene: TRDV1; CDR3 DNA: TGTGCTCTTGGGGAACTAGCGGTCTACTGGGGGCTCGATGGTCGCACCGATAAACTCATCTTT; CDR3 protein: CALGELAVYWGLDGRTDKLIF
clone size: -; D gene: TRDD3; J gene: TRDJ1; V gene: TRDV1; CDR3 DNA: TGTGCTCTTGGGGAACCCCGTTTCTACTGGGGACCCGTCCGGTACACCGATAAACTCATCTTT; CDR3 protein: CALGEPRFYWGPVRYTDKLIF
clone size: few; D gene: -; J gene: TRDJ1; V gene: TRDV1; CDR3 DNA: TGTGCTCTTGGGGAATGGTGCCGGGGACCTTTCTTGTACACCGATAAACTCATCTTT; CDR3 protein: CALGEWCRGPFLYTDKLIF
clone size: -; D gene: TRDD3; J gene: TRDJ1; V gene: TRDV1; CDR3 DNA: TGTGCTCTTGGGGAACTTATCCCATCCTACGCCTGGGGGATTGGCACCGATAAACTCATCTTT; CDR3 protein: CALGELIPSYAWGIGTDKLIF
clone size: few; D gene: TRDD3; J gene: TRDJ1; V gene: TRDV1; CDR3 DNA: TGTGCTCTTGGGGAACCGGGCCTTCCTGGGGGATACACCGATAAACTCATCTTT; CDR3 protein: CALGEPGLPGGYTDKLIF
clone size: few; D gene: TRDD3; J gene: TRDJ1; V gene: TRDV1; CDR3 DNA: TGTGCTCTTGGGGAACTTACGCCTTCCCATCTGCTGGGGGACCCCGATAAACTCATCTTT; CDR3 protein: CALGELTPSHLLGDPDKLIF
clone size: -; D gene: TRDD3; J gene: TRDJ1; V gene: TRDV1; CDR3 DNA: TGTGCTCTTGGGGAAATTCCTGGGGGATACGAGTCCAACGCCGATAAACTCATCTTT; CDR3 protein: CALGEIPGGYESNADKLIF
clone size: -; D gene: -; J gene: TRDJ1; V gene: TRDV1; CDR3 DNA: TGTGCTCTTGGGGGCCCAAGGGGGTACACCGATAAACTCATCTTT; CDR3 protein: CALGGPRGYTDKLIF
clone size: -; D gene: TRDD3; J gene: TRDJ1; V gene: TRDV1; CDR3 DNA: TGTGCTCTTGGGGGCCGCCTGACTCCTCCTGGGGGACCACCGTACACCGATAAACTCATCTTT; CDR3 protein: CALGGRLTPPGGPPYTDKLIF
clone size: -; D gene: -; J gene: TRDJ1; V gene: TRDV1; CDR3 DNA: TGTGCTCTTGCCCTCTATCCCCTTCCTACTGGGGATACGCAGTCCTACACCGATAAACTCATCTTT; CDR3 protein: CALALYPLPTGDTQSYTDKLIF
clone size: few; D gene: TRDD3; J gene: TRDJ1; V gene: TRDV1; CDR3 DNA: TGTGCTCTTGGGGAACTTATCTGGGGGATAACCGATAAACTCATCTTT; CDR3 protein: CALGELIWGITDKLIF
clone size: few; D gene: TRDD3; J gene: TRDJ1; V gene: TRDV1; CDR3 DNA: TGTGCTCTTGGGGAACTTTCCTTGTACTGGGGGATAACGGCCTACACCGATAAACTCATCTTT; CDR3 protein: CALGELSLYWGITAYTDKLIF
clone size: -; D gene: TRDD3; J gene: TRDJ1; V gene: TRDV1; CDR3 DNA: TGTGCTCTTGGGGGAAGCCTATACTGGGGGATACTGTCCGATAAACTCATCTTT; CDR3 protein: CALGGSLYWGILSDKLIF
clone size: few; D gene: -; J gene: TRDJ1; V gene: TRDV2; CDR3 DNA: TGTGCCTGTGACACGCCTCTACCACATGATAAACTCATCTTT; CDR3 protein: CACDTPLPHDKLIF
clone size: few; D gene: TRDD3; J gene: TRDJ1; V gene: TRDV1; CDR3 DNA: TGTGCTCTTGGGGAACGCTTTCCTCTACTGGGGGATTACACCGATAAACTCATCTTT; CDR3 protein: CALGERFPLLGDYTDKLIF
clone size: medium-sized; D gene: -; J gene: TRDJ1; V gene: TRDV2; CDR3 DNA: TGTGCCTGTGACTTCCTACAGTGCTGGGGCTCCCTGGTACCCGATAAACTCATCTTT; CDR3 protein: CACDFLQCWGSLVPDKLIF
clone size: -; D gene: TRDD3; J gene: TRDJ1; V gene: TRDV1; CDR3 DNA: TGTGCTCTTGGGACCCAGTCGGCGAGGGGGATACGGACCACCGATAAACTCATCTTT; CDR3 protein: CALGTQSARGIRTTDKLIF
clone size: -; D gene: TRDD3; J gene: TRDJ3; V gene: TRDV2; CDR3 DNA: TGTGCCTGTGGCCTGCGGTCCATACTGGGGGATACGTGCTCCTGGGACACCCGACAGATGTTTTTC; CDR3 protein: CACGLRSILGDTCSWDTRQMFF
clone size: few; D gene: TRDD2; J gene: TRDJ1; V gene: TRDV2; CDR3 DNA: TGTGCCTGTGTTCGCCCAATTCCTACCCGAAGTGAGGGGCCGAAACTCATCTTT; CDR3 protein: CACVRPIPTRSEGPKLIF
clone size: few; D gene: TRDD3; J gene: TRDJ1; V gene: TRDV1; CDR3 DNA: TGTGCTCTTGGGGAACCCCTTTCCCCCATCCAAACTGGGGGATGCTGGGGAACCGATAAACTCATCTTT; CDR3 protein: CALGEPLSPIQTGGCWGTDKLIF
clone size: few; D gene: TRDD3; J gene: TRDJ1; V gene: TRDV1; CDR3 DNA: TGTGCTCTTGGGCCCCGAGCCGTATGGTCCTGGGGGATACGCGGGAACACCGATAAACTCATCTTT; CDR3 protein: CALGPRAVWSWGIRGNTDKLIF
clone size: -; D gene: TRDD3; J gene: TRDJ1; V gene: TRDV1; CDR3 DNA: TGTGCTCTTGGGGCCGACTTCCTACGACTGGGGGATACCGATAAACTCATCTTT; CDR3 protein: CALGADFLRLGDTDKLIF
clone size: few; D gene: -; J gene: TRDJ1; V gene: TRDV1; CDR3 DNA: TGTGCTCTTGGGTTCCCTCTGGATCTTGGTATGGCCTCGTACACCGATAAACTCATCTTT; CDR3 protein: CALGFPLDLGMASYTDKLIF
clone size: -; D gene: -; J gene: TRDJ1; V gene: TRDV1; CDR3 DNA: TGTGCTCTTGGGGAACCTCTGGGGACCGACGAAGACCCGAACACCGATAAACTCATCTTC; CDR3 protein: CALGEPLGTDEDPNTDKLIF
clone size: -; D gene: -; J gene: TRDJ1; V gene: TRDV1; CDR3 DNA: TGTGCTCTTGGGGAACGGCCCCCTCTTAACACCGATAAACTCATCTTT; CDR3 protein: CALGERPPLNTDKLIF
clone size: few; D gene: -; J gene: TRDJ1; V gene: TRDV1; CDR3 DNA: TGTGCTCTTGGGAACCCCTTTTACTGGATTCGAAGGGGCACCGATAAACTCATCTTT; CDR3 protein: CALGNPFYWIRRGTDKLIF
clone size: few; D gene: TRDD3; J gene: TRDJ1; V gene: TRDV2; CDR3 DNA: TGTGCCTGTGACACGGGGTGGGGGATACGCGGTCGAACCGATAAACTCATCTTT; CDR3 protein: CACDTGWGIRGRTDKLIF